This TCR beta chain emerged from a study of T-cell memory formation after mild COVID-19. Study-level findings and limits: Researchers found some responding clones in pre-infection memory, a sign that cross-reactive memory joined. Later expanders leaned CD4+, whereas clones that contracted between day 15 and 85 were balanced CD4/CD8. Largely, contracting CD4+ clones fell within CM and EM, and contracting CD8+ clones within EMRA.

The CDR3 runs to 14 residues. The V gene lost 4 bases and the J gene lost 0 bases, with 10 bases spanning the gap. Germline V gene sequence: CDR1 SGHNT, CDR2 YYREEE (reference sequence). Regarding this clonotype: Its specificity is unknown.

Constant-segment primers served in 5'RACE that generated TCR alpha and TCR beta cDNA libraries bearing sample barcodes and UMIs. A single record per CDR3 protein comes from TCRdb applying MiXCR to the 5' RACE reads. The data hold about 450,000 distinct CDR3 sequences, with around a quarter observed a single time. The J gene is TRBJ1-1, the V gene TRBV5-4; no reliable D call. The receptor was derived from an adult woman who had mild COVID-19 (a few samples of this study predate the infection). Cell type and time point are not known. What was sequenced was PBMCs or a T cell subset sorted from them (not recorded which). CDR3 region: CASSTRVMNTEAFF. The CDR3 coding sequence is TGTGCCAGCAGCACAAGAGTCATGAACACTGAAGCTTTCTTT.